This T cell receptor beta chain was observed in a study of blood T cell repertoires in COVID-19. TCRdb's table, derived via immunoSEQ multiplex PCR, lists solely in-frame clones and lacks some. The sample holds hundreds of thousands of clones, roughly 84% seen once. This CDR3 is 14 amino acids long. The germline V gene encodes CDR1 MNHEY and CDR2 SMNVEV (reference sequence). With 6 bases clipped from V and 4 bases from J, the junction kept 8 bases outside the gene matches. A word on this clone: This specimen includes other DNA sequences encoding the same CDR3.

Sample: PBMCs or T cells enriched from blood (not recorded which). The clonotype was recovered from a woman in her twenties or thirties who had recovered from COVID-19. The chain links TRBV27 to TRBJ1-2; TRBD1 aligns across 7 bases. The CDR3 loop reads CASSRIGGGYGYTF. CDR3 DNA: TGTGCCAGCAGCCGCATAGGGGGCGGCTATGGCTACACCTTC.